The 19 T cell receptor beta chains below were found in one sample sequenced in a study of blood T cell repertoires in COVID-19. Data came from immunoSEQ multiplex PCR; TCRdb stores just in-frame clones and leaves some out. The repertoire includes 250,000 to 350,000 clones, approximately 84% of them detected once, and more than 1.4% sits in the top ten. The sample taken for sequencing was peripheral blood. Receptors were obtained from a human donor with COVID-19, enrolled during active disease. The donor label of this sample is uncertain.

The chain is built from TRBV7-3 and TRBJ1-3, with 8 nucleotides matching TRBD1. The CDR3 has 15 amino acids. V dropped 5 bases and J dropped 4; count of bases not matched to a gene: 7. Germline CDR1 reads SGHTA; CDR2 reads FQGTGA. DNA of the CDR3: TGTGCCAGCAGCCGCGGACAGGGCGGCGGAAACACCATATATTTT. It translates to CASSRGQGGGNTIYF.

This clone was found once. The chain couples TRBV29-1 to TRBJ2-7; D is possibly TRBD2 (7 bases). In germline, CDR1 is SQVTM, CDR2 ANQGSEA. The CDR3 totals 14 residues. V was shortened by 4 bases and J by 0 bases, with 13 bases between the two germline ends. CDR3 sequence reads: CSVVAGASSYEQYF. CDR3 nucleotides: TGCAGCGTTGTGGCGGGGGCGAGCTCCTACGAGCAGTACTTC.

The rearrangement joins TRBV7-6 to TRBJ1-4; D is ambiguous. Germline V gives CDR1 SGHVS, CDR2 FNYEAQ. The CDR3 has 13 amino acids. V lost 3 bases to trimming and J lost 3 bases, with 5 bases between them. The CDR3 nucleotides are TGTGCCAGCAGCTTGGAGGCTAATGAAAAACTGTTTTTT. Encoded protein: CASSLEANEKLFF.

The chain recombines TRBV5-8 with TRBJ2-2, with D possibly matching TRBD1 (6 bases). The germline V gene encodes CDR1 SGHTS and CDR2 YDEGEE. V lost 3 bases and J lost 0, with 18 bases in between. There are 18 residues in the CDR3. The CDR3 nucleotides read TGTGCCAGCAGCTGGGGAACAGGGAGCCCCTCGAACACCGGGGAGCTGTTTTTT. This codes for CASSWGTGSPSNTGELFF.

CDR3 nucleotides: TGTGCCAGCAGTGGAGAGTGGGGCCAGGGAGGCTACACCTTC. Its protein is CASSGEWGQGGYTF. The chain combines TRBV6-4 with TRBJ1-2, with D possibly matching TRBD1 (5 bases). V was shortened by 4 bases and J by 8 bases, with 17 bases between the two germline ends. Germline CDR1 is MRHNA and CDR2 is SNTAGT. This CDR3 region has 14 residues.

The chain has TRBV5-4 and TRBJ2-5; the match to TRBD2 covers 10 bases. Germline values: CDR1 SGHNT, CDR2 YYREEE (reference sequence). V was pared by 0 bases and J by 5 bases, with 7 bases of the junction left unmatched. The CDR3 spans 16 residues. The CDR3 protein is CASSLELAGVWETQYF. Here the CDR3 DNA reads TGTGCCAGCAGCTTGGAGCTAGCGGGAGTCTGGGAGACCCAGTACTTC.

This clone occurred a few times. The rearrangement uses TRBV10-1 and TRBJ1-1; D possibly corresponds to TRBD1 (6 bases). The CDR3 sequence is 13 residues long. V dropped 0 bases and J dropped 10 bases, with 12 bases sitting between them. CDR1 WNHNN and CDR2 SYGVQD come from the germline V gene (reference sequence). CDR3 DNA sequence: TGCGCCAGCAGTGAGTCGGGCAGGGGAGCAGCTTTCTTT. It specifies CASSESGRGAAFF.

V usage is TRBV6-4 and J usage is TRBJ1-2, with D hard to call. The CDR3 is 15 residues long. V lost 3 bases to trimming and J lost 0 bases, with 11 bases between them. Germline CDR1 and CDR2: MRHNA and SNTAGT. CDR3 region: CASSEGGASNYGYTF. DNA of the CDR3: TGTGCCAGCAGTGAAGGAGGTGCTTCTAACTATGGCTACACCTTC.

The CDR3 bases are TGCGCCAGCAGCCAGAGGGGGACTAGCGGAGTTGGGTCCTACAATGAGCAGTTCTTC. Protein: CASSQRGTSGVGSYNEQFF. This chain uses TRBV4-1 with TRBJ2-1; 11 bases fit TRBD2. This CDR3 contains 19 residues. With V trimmed by 3 bases and J by 1 base, 11 bases remained unmatched. Germline V gene data show CDR1 as MGHRA and CDR2 as YSYEKL.

On this clone itself: Just one base apart from a much larger clone, this may be a read error. The rearrangement links TRBV7-3 to TRBJ2-7; 12 nucleotides line up with TRBD2. V trimming: 5 bases; J trimming: 2 bases; junction bases outside the gene matches: 4. Germline V gene sequence: CDR1 SGHTA, CDR2 FQGTGA. CDR3 length: 15 residues. DNA for the CDR3: TGTGCCAGCAGCCTCCTAGCGGGAGGGCCCTACGAGCAGTACTTC. Translation: CASSLLAGGPYEQYF. Together with reference TRBV7-3 and TRBJ2-7, the CDR3 gives the full variable domain: GAGVSQTPSNKVTEKGKYVELRCDPISGHTALYWYRQSLGQGPEFLIYFQGTGAADDSGLPNDRFFAVRPEGSVSTLKIQRTERGDSAVYLCASSLLAGGPYEQYFGPGTRLTVT.

The rearrangement links TRBV28 to TRBJ2-5; D call uncertain. The germline V gene encodes CDR1 MDHEN and CDR2 SYDVKM. Trimming shortened V by 3 bases and J by 4 bases, and 9 bases separated the two germline ends. CDR3 length: 13 residues. The CDR3 is CASSFPRSETQYF. CDR3 nucleotide sequence: TGTGCCAGCAGTTTTCCCAGGTCAGAGACCCAGTACTTC. Drawing the rest from reference TRBV28 and TRBJ2-5, the complete variable domain is DVKVTQSSRYLVKRTGEKVFLECVQDMDHENMFWYRQDPGLGLRLIYFSYDVKMKEKGDIPEGYSVSREKKERFSLILESASTNQTSMYLCASSFPRSETQYFGPGTRLLVL.

The chain carries TRBV7-2 and TRBJ1-1; TRBD1 aligns across 8 bases. The CDR3 is 16 residues long. The V segment lost 2 bases and the J segment 4 bases; nucleotides outside the gene matches: 9. Germline V CDR1 and CDR2: SGHTA, FQGNSA. CDR3 amino acids: CASSLPDRDVGTEAFF. The CDR3 bases are TGTGCCAGCAGCTTACCGGACAGGGATGTTGGCACTGAAGCTTTCTTT.

The chain carries TRBV27 and TRBJ2-7, with D perhaps matching TRBD1 (7 bases). This CDR3 is 15 amino acids long. Germline assignment: CDR1 MNHEY and CDR2 SMNVEV (reference sequence). V was trimmed by 4 bases and J by 1 base, leaving 14 bases between them. The CDR3 coding sequence is TGTGCCAGCAGTTCCCAGGGGGGCTGGTCCTACGAGCAGTACTTC. Its protein product is CASSSQGGWSYEQYF.

The chain couples TRBV5-1 to TRBJ2-7; TRBD1 might be the D (8 bases). The germline V and J ends were trimmed by 0 bases and 0 bases, with 22 bases remaining between them. Germline lookup yields CDR1 SGHRS and CDR2 YFSETQ. This CDR3 comprises 19 residues. The DNA for the CDR3 is TGCGCCAGCAGCTTGGAAATAAACAGGGGGGGCGCCGTCTCCTACGAGCAGTACTTC. Amino acids: CASSLEINRGGAVSYEQYF.

The rearrangement links TRBV5-4 to TRBJ2-3; TRBD2 might be the D (5 bases). From germline, CDR1 is SGHNT and CDR2 YYREEE (reference sequence). Trimming pared 0 bases from V and 1 base from J, leaving 12 bases between. This CDR3 has 16 amino acids. The CDR3 sequence is CASSLAADFRTDTQYF. CDR3 DNA sequence: TGTGCCAGCAGCTTGGCCGCGGACTTCCGCACAGATACGCAGTATTTT. Supplemented by reference TRBV5-4 and TRBJ2-3, the full variable domain reads ETGVTQSPTHLIKTRGQQVTLRCSSQSGHNTVSWYQQALGQGPQFIFQYYREEENGRGNFPPRFSGLQFPNYSSELNVNALELDDSALYLCASSLAADFRTDTQYFGPGTRLTVL.

This chain joins TRBV10-2 and TRBJ1-2, with 10 nucleotides matching TRBD1. Per the germline V gene, CDR1 is WSHSY and CDR2 is SAAADI. V trimming: 6 bases; J trimming: 5 bases; junction bases outside the gene matches: 6. This CDR3 spans 14 amino acids. CDR3 sequence: CASSPRTGGYGYTF. The CDR3 region has the DNA TGCGCCAGCAGCCCGAGGACAGGGGGATATGGCTACACCTTC.

The rearrangement uses TRBV19 and TRBJ1-5; 7 bases match TRBD1. Per germline, CDR1 LNHDA and CDR2 SQIVND (reference sequence). The V segment lost 3 bases and the J segment 6 bases; nucleotides outside the gene matches: 5. The CDR3 contains 14 residues. CDR3 nucleotides: TGTGCCAGTAGTATTCGAGGGGGCCGTCAGCCCCAGCATTTT. Its protein is CASSIRGGRQPQHF.

This clone was seen only once. The rearrangement links TRBV28 to TRBJ2-7, with a possible D match to TRBD1 (6 bases). The CDR3 has 15 residues. Germline V gene data show CDR1 as MDHEN and CDR2 as SYDVKM. Trimming shortened V by 10 bases and J by 4 bases, and 23 bases separated the two germline ends. DNA of the CDR3: TGTGCCACATACTCCTGGGGGCAGCCCCCGTACGAGCAGTACTTC. Its protein product is CATYSWGQPPYEQYF.

This clone was counted between two and nine times. The chain joins TRBV11-2 to TRBJ1-2; D unclear. Germline V gene sequence: CDR1 SGHAT, CDR2 FQNNGV. This CDR3 comprises 12 residues. Trimming cost V 3 bases and J 6 bases, with 8 bases left between them. DNA for the CDR3: TGTGCCAGCAGCTTGGAGGGCCATGGCTACACCTTC. Translated: CASSLEGHGYTF.